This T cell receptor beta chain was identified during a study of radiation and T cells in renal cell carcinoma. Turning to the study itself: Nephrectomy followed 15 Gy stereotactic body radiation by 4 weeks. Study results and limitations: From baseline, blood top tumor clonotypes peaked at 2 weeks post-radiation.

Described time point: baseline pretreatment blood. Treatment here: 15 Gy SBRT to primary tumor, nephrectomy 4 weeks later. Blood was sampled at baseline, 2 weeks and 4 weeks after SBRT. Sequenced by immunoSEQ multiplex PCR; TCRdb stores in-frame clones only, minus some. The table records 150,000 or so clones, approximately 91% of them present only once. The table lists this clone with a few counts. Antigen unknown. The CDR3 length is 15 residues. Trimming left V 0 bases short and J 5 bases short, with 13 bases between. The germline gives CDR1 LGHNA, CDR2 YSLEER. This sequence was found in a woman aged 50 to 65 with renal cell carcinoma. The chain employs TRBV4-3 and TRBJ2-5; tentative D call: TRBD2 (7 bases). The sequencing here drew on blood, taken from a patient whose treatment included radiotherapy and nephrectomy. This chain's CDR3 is CASSQDRRGGETQYF. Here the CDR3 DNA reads TGCGCCAGCAGCCAAGATAGGAGGGGGGGGGAGACCCAGTACTTC.